This entry is about one T cell receptor (beta chain). V was trimmed by 6 bases and J by 5 bases, leaving 16 bases between them. Looked up from germline, CDR1 is MNHEY and CDR2 is SVGAGI. The CDR3 has 14 amino acids. The sample belongs to a study of blood T cell repertoires in COVID-19. In the original processing: Estimated nucleated cell counts came from reference gene primer amplification. Clones were sequenced by immunoSEQ multiplex PCR, and TCRdb holds only the in-frame ones, with some missing. The V and J calls and clone size were taken over from that table, and D and trimming were inferred from the DNA. The table shows fewer than 20,000 clones, with roughly 93% occurring only once.

Sequencing used peripheral blood. The source is a human donor in a cohort sampled during active COVID-19. The chain employs TRBV6-5 and TRBJ2-5, with D possibly TRBD2 on 5 matching bases. The CDR3 DNA is TGTGCCAGCAGGGGTACTAGGGCGTTGGAGACCCAGTACTTC. This sequence encodes CASRGTRALETQYF.